Described below is a single T cell receptor (beta chain) sequence and its context. This clone has only a few counts. Its cognate antigen has yet to be identified. No much larger clone exists at a distance of one base, and base qualities are not known. For sequencing of the TCRbeta CDR3 region, genomic DNA was extracted from the sorted cells. The immunoSEQ Assay was used to sequence the TCRbeta CDR3 regions. The clones in this table, taken by TCRdb from immuneACCESS, are in-frame only. Not every clone is retained; where verified, under half of the shortfall comes from an unresolved V gene, and the cause of the rest is unknown. This sample holds about 100,000 clones; 89% were observed only once. In total, the top ten clones hold around 0.16% of the sample. The data stem from a study of OX40 agonist ivuxolimab in advanced cancers. About the study as a whole: The costimulatory receptor OX40 (CD134) was targeted by ivuxolimab, a fully human IgG2 agonistic monoclonal antibody. Intravenous ivuxolimab was administered to patients every 2 weeks at six dose levels: 0.01, 0.1, 0.3, 1.5, 3 and 10 mg/kg. Of the roughly 50 dose-escalation patients, hepatocellular carcinoma was present in around 20, melanoma in some 15, renal cell carcinoma in 9 and head and neck cancer in 9. Partial responses occurred in three dose-escalation patients: two with cutaneous melanoma and one with hepatocellular carcinoma. The monotherapy dose-escalation portion (N of about 50 patients) of the phase I ivuxolimab trial is reported in the paper. Peripheral TCRbeta sequencing aimed to test whether ivuxolimab altered TCR sequence diversity and caused clonal T-cell expansion. In the dose-escalation cohort, 82.7% of patients were male, and the mean age was about 55 years, with a range of about 23 to 85. Patients were allowed to have had prior anti-PD-1, anti-PD-L1 or anti-CTLA-4 therapy, and around 41% of the dose-escalation patients had previously received checkpoint inhibitors. Overall study outcomes, separate from this receptor: At doses of 0.1 to 3.0 mg/kg, clonal expansion of both CD4+ and CD8+ T cells in blood was seen between baseline and week 6. Low levels of normalized T-cell clonal expansion were also seen in some nonresponding patients. After ivuxolimab, expanded clones were on average more numerous among CD8+ T cells than among CD4+ T cells. In partial responders in the 0.1-3.0 mg/kg groups, normalized peripheral clonal expansion was found to be among the lowest, especially among CD8+ T cells. Antigen specificity was not determined for the clonally expanded peripheral T cells.

Patients with a history of autoimmune disease or receiving systemic immunosuppression were excluded from the trial. Peripheral blood for TCR sequencing was collected from all dose cohorts at baseline, on cycle 4 day 1, and on cycle 7 day 1. Samples were obtained from an open-label, multicenter, first-in-human phase I dose-escalation trial of ivuxolimab. Adults with locally advanced or metastatic melanoma, renal cell carcinoma, hepatocellular carcinoma or head and neck squamous cell carcinoma were enrolled in the trial. Before TCR sequencing, CD4+ and CD8+ T cells were separately sorted from peripheral blood. Counted from cysteine to phenylalanine, this CDR3 has 12 amino acids. Only the CDR3 region is kept as DNA, spanning 36 bases read in frame from base 1. V was cut back by 1 base and J by 11 bases, leaving a gap of 8 bases between them. CDR1 and CDR2 are drawn from the germline V gene (reference sequence): SEHNR, FQNEAQ.

The sequenced sample was CD4+ or CD8+ T cells sorted from blood, obtained in a trial of the OX40 agonist ivuxolimab. This chain joins TRBV7-9 to TRBJ1-4; D gene: possibly TRBD1, on 6 matching bases. The sequence derives from an adult with an advanced solid tumor such as melanoma, head and neck, liver or kidney cancer. Here is the DNA: TGTGCCAGCAGCTTAGGGACAGTGAAACTGTTTTTT. Translated, it gives CASSLGTVKLFF.